A selection of T cell receptor beta chains follows, all from one sample in a study of CDR3 diversity in severe acne. Each CDR3 protein is one row after TCRdb ran MiXCR on the PCR reads. This table holds about 84,000 distinct CDR3 sequences, 50% to 65% found once. The sample consisted of blood. All receptors derive from a male donor in good health, without acne. Each CDR3 is given with its conserved first and last residue. Each record gives: clone size, V gene, CDR3 length, D gene, J gene, CDR3 protein, CDR3 DNA. A D gene is named only where the DNA matches it firmly. Rows give clone size only sometimes, using once, few, many, or a class for an expanded clone.

few,TRBV6-5,13,TRBD1,TRBJ2-7,CASRRDRLGEQYF,TGTGCCAGCAGACGGGACAGGTTAGGCGAGCAGTACTTC
medium-sized,TRBV6-4,13,.,TRBJ2-3,CASSEVYRNTQYF,TGTGCCAGCAGTGAAGTGTACCGGAATACGCAGTATTTT
medium-sized,TRBV29-1,11,.,TRBJ1-2,CSVGEGFGYTF,TGCAGCGTTGGAGAAGGGTTTGGCTACACCTTC
medium-sized,TRBV5-1,14,.,TRBJ2-7,CASSLRLGSDEQYF,TGCGCCAGCAGCTTGAGGCTGGGATCCGACGAGCAGTACTTC
many,TRBV7-9,16,TRBD1,TRBJ2-2,CASSSLRQGSAGELFF,TGTGCCAGCAGCTCTCTAAGACAGGGCAGTGCCGGGGAGCTGTTTTTT
few,TRBV9,13,.,TRBJ2-3,CASSVGSTDTQYF,TGTGCCAGCAGCGTGGGTAGCACAGATACGCAGTATTTT
.,TRBV6-6,18,TRBD2,TRBJ2-7,CASSLPGTSAIPSYEQYF,TGTGCCAGCAGCCTCCCGGGGACTAGCGCGATCCCTTCCTACGAGCAGTACTTC
few,TRBV7-8,14,TRBD1,TRBJ2-7,CASSLGTGSYEQYF,TGTGCCAGCTCCCTCGGGACAGGGTCGTACGAGCAGTACTTC
few,TRBV25-1,14,.,TRBJ1-1,CASRTGTVNTEAFF,TGTGCCAGCAGAACCGGGACGGTGAACACTGAAGCTTTCTTT
.,TRBV6-6,15,TRBD1,TRBJ1-2,CASSPQGQINYGYTF,TGTGCCAGCAGCCCACAGGGACAGATTAACTATGGCTACACCTTC
.,TRBV24-1,17,TRBD1,TRBJ1-2,CATSDSSSIQGGCGYTF,TGTGCCACCAGTGACTCCTCTTCCATACAGGGGGGCTGTGGCTACACCTTC
.,TRBV9,17,TRBD2,TRBJ2-7,CASSVFAGGPFSGELYF,TGTGCCAGCAGCGTATTTGCGGGAGGGCCTTTTTCCGGGGAGCTGTACTTC
.,TRBV6-6,16,TRBD2,TRBJ2-2,CASSYSTWGGTGELFF,TGTGCCAGCAGTTACTCGACGTGGGGGGGCACCGGGGAGCTGTTTTTT
.,TRBV2,12,TRBD2,TRBJ2-7,CASSAGGYEQYF,TGTGCCAGCAGTGCGGGAGGATACGAGCAGTACTTC
.,TRBV9,14,.,TRBJ1-2,CASSVKGANYGYTF,TGTGCCAGCAGCGTTAAGGGAGCTAACTATGGCTACACCTTC
.,TRBV6-1,16,TRBD2,TRBJ2-7,CASSATGTSGSYEQYF,TGTGCCAGCAGTGCTACCGGGACTAGCGGGAGTTACGAGCAGTACTTC